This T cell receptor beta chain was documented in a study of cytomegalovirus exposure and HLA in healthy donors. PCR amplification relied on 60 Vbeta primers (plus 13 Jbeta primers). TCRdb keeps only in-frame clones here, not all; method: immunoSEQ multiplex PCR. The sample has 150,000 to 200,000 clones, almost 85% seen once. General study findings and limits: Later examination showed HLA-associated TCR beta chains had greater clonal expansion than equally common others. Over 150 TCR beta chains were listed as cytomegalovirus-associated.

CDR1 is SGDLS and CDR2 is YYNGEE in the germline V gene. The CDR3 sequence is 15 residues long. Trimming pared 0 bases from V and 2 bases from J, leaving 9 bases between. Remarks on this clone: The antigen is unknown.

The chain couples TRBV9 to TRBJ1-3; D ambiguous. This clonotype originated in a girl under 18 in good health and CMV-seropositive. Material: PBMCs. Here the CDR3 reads CASSVATRTGNTIYF. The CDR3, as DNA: TGTGCCAGCAGCGTAGCTACGCGGACTGGAAACACCATATATTTT.